The 5 T cell receptor beta chains below come from one sample, sequenced in a study of blood T cell repertoires in COVID-19. The method was immunoSEQ multiplex PCR; TCRdb's version includes in-frame clones alone and lacks a portion of them. The sample has around 67,000 clones; about 90% are singletons. The sample was peripheral blood. The receptors were sampled from a human donor in a cohort sampled during active COVID-19.

The CDR3 DNA is TGCAGCGTTCGGGACAGGGACGGCTACACCTTC. Its translation: CSVRDRDGYTF. V usage is TRBV29-1 and J usage is TRBJ1-2; 9 bases are shared with TRBD1. This CDR3 spans 11 amino acids. Germline CDR1 reads SQVTM; CDR2 reads ANQGSEA. The trim removed 5 bases at V and 8 bases at J, leaving 3 bases unmatched.

The chain recombines TRBV13 with TRBJ2-7; 9 nucleotides line up with TRBD2. With 2 bases clipped from V and 5 bases from J, the junction kept 7 bases outside the gene matches. Germline V CDR1 and CDR2: PRHDT, FYEKMQ (reference sequence). The length of the CDR3 is 15 residues. CDR3 amino acids: CASSLWAGGSNEQYF. The CDR3 DNA reads as TGTGCCAGCAGCTTATGGGCGGGGGGGTCGAACGAGCAGTACTTC.

This sequence joins TRBV27 and TRBJ1-2; a weak D match, TRBD1 (6 bases). The germline V gene encodes CDR1 MNHEY and CDR2 SMNVEV (reference sequence). The germline V and J ends were trimmed by 3 bases and 2 bases, with 7 bases remaining between them. CDR3 length: 13 amino acids. This chain's CDR3 is CASSFGQNYGYTF. The CDR3 nucleotides read TGTGCCAGCAGTTTTGGACAGAACTATGGCTACACCTTC.

The chain couples TRBV5-6 to TRBJ1-4, with D possibly TRBD1 on 6 matching bases. CDR1 is SGHDT, CDR2 YYEEEE, per germline. CDR3 length equals 14 residues. V was cut by 0 bases and J by 6 bases, with 9 bases left in between. The CDR3 is CASSLGRGHEKLFF. The CDR3, as DNA: TGTGCCAGCAGCTTGGGCAGGGGTCATGAAAAACTGTTTTTT.

CDR3 coding DNA: TGTGCCAGCAGTTACTCTTCGGGTCGGGAGACCCAGTACTTC. Its protein is CASSYSSGRETQYF. The chain combines TRBV6-5 with TRBJ2-5; D is unclear. Germline assignment: CDR1 MNHEY and CDR2 SVGAGI. Between the trimmed V and J ends, which lost 0 bases and 5 bases, there was a span of 10 bases. The length of the CDR3 is 14 residues.